These T cell receptor beta chains were read from a single sample in a study of a mutant IDH1 vaccine in newly diagnosed glioma. Their recognized antigens are unknown. Produced via immunoSEQ multiplex PCR; TCRdb's table is partial and in-frame only. The sample records about 36,000 clones, 75% to 90% being singletons. The sample here was peripheral blood mononuclear cells (PBMCs), taken from a glioma patient whose treatment included an IDH1 peptide vaccine. The source of these receptors is a woman in her 30s with glioma. Some clones in this sample may be carry-over from other donors' samples. Each CDR3 is given with its conserved first and last residue. D genes are given only for firm matches. Only part of the rows carry a size: once, few, many, or a class if the clone is expanded.

d_gene	abundance	v_gene	j_gene	CDR3nt	CDR3aa
.	.	TRBV27	TRBJ1-2	TGTGCCAACAGGCCCGACGTCTTTCCTGGCTACACCTTC	CANRPDVFPGYTF
.	.	TRBV5-1	TRBJ2-1	TGCGCCAGCAGCTTGTACTCAGGGGGGTACAATGAGCAGTTCTTC	CASSLYSGGYNEQFF
TRBD2	.	TRBV7-9	TRBJ2-1	TGTGCCAGCAGCTCCGGCCCCAGCGGGAGTGCCTACAATGAGCAGTTCTTC	CASSSGPSGSAYNEQFF
.	.	TRBV5-1	TRBJ1-1	TGCGCCAGCAGCCCGGGTGGTTGGGGGCTCACTGAAGCTTTCTTT	CASSPGGWGLTEAFF
TRBD2	.	TRBV7-8	TRBJ2-7	TGTGCCAGCAGCTTGAAGCCTGTAGGGACTAGCTCCTACGAGCAGTACTTC	CASSLKPVGTSSYEQYF
TRBD1	.	TRBV2	TRBJ1-1	TGTGCCAGCAGTGAAACAGGACAGGGGGGCACTGAAGCTTTCTTT	CASSETGQGGTEAFF
.	few	TRBV28	TRBJ1-1	TGTGCCAGCAGTCCCGCGGTCCCGAACACTGAAGCTTTCTTT	CASSPAVPNTEAFF
.	.	TRBV7-2	TRBJ2-3	TGTGCCAGCAGCTTACAGGGAGGAGATACGCAGTATTTT	CASSLQGGDTQYF
.	.	TRBV5-4	TRBJ2-5	TGTGCCAGCAGCCCCCGGAATGGCCAAGAGACCCAGTACTTC	CASSPRNGQETQYF
.	few	TRBV6-5	TRBJ1-2	TGTGCCAGCAGTTACAATAACTATGGCTACACCTTC	CASSYNNYGYTF
TRBD1	.	TRBV9	TRBJ1-2	TGTGCCAGCAGCGCCGAAGGGACAGGGATCTATGGCTACACCTTC	CASSAEGTGIYGYTF
TRBD2	once	TRBV5-4	TRBJ2-3	TGTGCCAGCAGGGGAGCGGGACCCACAGATACGCAGTATTTT	CASRGAGPTDTQYF
.	.	TRBV15	TRBJ2-5	TGTGCCACCAGCAGATCGGGGTTGGGGGAGACCCAGTACTTC	CATSRSGLGETQYF
TRBD2	few	TRBV10-3	TRBJ2-1	TGTGCCATCAGTGTAGCGGGATTCACAGCTGAGCAGTTCTTC	CAISVAGFTAEQFF
TRBD2	.	TRBV7-9	TRBJ2-7	TGTGCCAGCAGCCCCCCGGGAGGGGGTTCCTACGAGCAGTACTTC	CASSPPGGGSYEQYF
.	few	TRBV4-1	TRBJ1-1	TGCGCCAGCAGCCAAGGAGGAATTCTGGCTTTCTTT	CASSQGGILAFF
.	.	TRBV30	TRBJ1-1	TGTGCCCGGCGGGCAGGGAGGAACACTGAAGCTTTCTTT	CARRAGRNTEAFF
TRBD1	.	TRBV5-4	TRBJ2-7	TGTGCCAGCAGCCGACAGGGGGCCTACGAGCAGTACTTC	CASSRQGAYEQYF
.	.	TRBV7-9	TRBJ2-1	TGTGCCAGCAGCTTAGGGGGCTGGGGAGTACCGTGGAACAATGAGCAGTTCTTC	CASSLGGWGVPWNNEQFF
.	few	TRBV10-1	TRBJ2-7	TGCGCCAGCAGTGATGGAGTTAGCTTGCCCGAGCAGTACTTC	CASSDGVSLPEQYF
.	.	TRBV7-9	TRBJ2-7	TGTGCCAGCAGCTGGTTTGGTGCCCCGACCGCCGAGCAGTACTTC	CASSWFGAPTAEQYF
.	few	TRBV2	TRBJ1-5	TGTGCCAGCAGGAGTGGCCCCAATCAGCCCCAGCATTTT	CASRSGPNQPQHF
TRBD1	.	TRBV5-4	TRBJ2-4	TGTGCCAGCAGCTGGGACCGGGACAGCCGCGTCTTC	CASSWDRDSRVF
.	.	TRBV5-1	TRBJ2-5	TGCGCCAGCAGCTTGTGGGACGGCGACGTGACCCAGTACTTC	CASSLWDGDVTQYF
TRBD1	.	TRBV7-9	TRBJ1-3	TGTGCCAGCAGCCCCAGAACTCCCGGGACAGGGGAAGGAAACACCATATATTTT	CASSPRTPGTGEGNTIYF
.	.	TRBV30	TRBJ1-1	TGTGCCTGGAGGGTTACTGAAGCTTTCTTT	CAWRVTEAFF
TRBD2	once	TRBV30	TRBJ2-3	TGTGCCTGGAGTGTATATGGGAGCGGGAGGGTGGGTCGTACGCAGTATTTT	CAWSVYGSGRVGRTQYF
.	.	TRBV19	TRBJ1-1	TGTGCCAGTACAGGGTTGACTGAAGCTTTCTTT	CASTGLTEAFF
TRBD2	.	TRBV4-1	TRBJ2-5	TGCGCCAGCAGCCAAGGACTAGCGGGGGAGACCCAGTACTTC	CASSQGLAGETQYF
.	.	TRBV9	TRBJ1-4	TGTGCCAGCAGCGTCGGGCACGGGGGAGAGGAAAAACTGTTTTTT	CASSVGHGGEEKLFF
TRBD2	.	TRBV11-2	TRBJ2-3	TGTGCCAGCAGCTTAGGATGGGGGGGGACAGATACGCAGTATTTT	CASSLGWGGTDTQYF
.	once	TRBV5-5	TRBJ1-4	TGTGCCAGCAGCTTGGGGACCCCAACTAATGAAAAACTGTTTTTT	CASSLGTPTNEKLFF
.	.	TRBV11-2	TRBJ2-6	TGTGCCAGCAGCTCGACCCTGGGTGGGGCCAACGTCCTGACTTTC	CASSSTLGGANVLTF
TRBD2	.	TRBV4-2	TRBJ2-7	TGTGCCAGCAGCCAAGGGGCTAGCGGGGCCCTTCGGTCCTACGAGCAGTACTTC	CASSQGASGALRSYEQYF
TRBD1	few	TRBV2	TRBJ1-1	TGTGCCAGCAGTGCGGCAGACAGGGGAGAAACTGAAGCTTTCTTT	CASSAADRGETEAFF
TRBD1	.	TRBV19	TRBJ1-1	TGTGCCAGTAGTTCTGGACAGGGGGCTTCCTTTGAAGCTTTCTTT	CASSSGQGASFEAFF
.	.	TRBV9	TRBJ2-1	TGTGCCAGCAGCGTAGGGGGGTCCTACAATGAGCAGTTCTTC	CASSVGGSYNEQFF
.	.	TRBV14	TRBJ2-1	TGTGCCAGCAGCCAAGCAGGGTTCTCGTTTATTGAGCAGTTCTTC	CASSQAGFSFIEQFF
TRBD1	.	TRBV19	TRBJ1-1	TGTGCCAGTAGTTTTGGACAGGGCTCTGAAGCTTTCTTT	CASSFGQGSEAFF
.	few	TRBV9	TRBJ1-2	TGTGCCAGCAGCAGGGACAACGGCTATGGCTACACCTTC	CASSRDNGYGYTF
TRBD2	.	TRBV27	TRBJ2-1	TGTGCCAGCAGTTTAACAGCGGGGAGCTCCTACAATGAGCAGTTCTTC	CASSLTAGSSYNEQFF
.	.	TRBV5-6	TRBJ2-5	TGTGCCAGCAGCTTGGGGTCCAAAGTGCAGTACTTC	CASSLGSKVQYF